What follows is one TCR beta chain and its context. These data belong to a study of sequential checkpoint blockade in melanoma. Study as a whole: Patients were randomized 1:1 to nivolumab-then-ipilimumab or ipilimumab-then-nivolumab first-line.

Sequencing was performed with immunoSEQ multiplex PCR; in TCRdb, only in-frame clones are kept and a portion is missing. The sample comprises fewer than 35,000 clones, 75% to 90% of which are singletons, and around 23% rests with the top ten. The treatment denotes: randomized to nivolumab then ipilimumab (arm A) or the reverse (arm B). No patient had prior DNA-damaging chemotherapy. PBMC sorting kept live CD3+CD8+ cells without CD19 or CD56. CDR3 length: 12 amino acids. The chain joins TRBV21-1 to TRBJ2-7; the table's D call, TRBD1, has no DNA check behind it. TRBV21-1 is an annotated pseudogene. The sample here was CD8+ T cells sorted from blood (inferred from file names), taken from a patient given nivolumab and ipilimumab in sequence. The source is a human donor with melanoma. CDR3 region: CASSKGAPEQYF. CDR3 coding DNA: TGTGCCAGCAGCAAAGGGGCCCCCGAGCAGTACTTC.